Sequencing of this T cell receptor beta chain was carried out in a study of blood T cell repertoires in COVID-19. As for the study in general: Acute and convalescent COVID-19 samples came from the United States, Italy and Spain.

Assay: immunoSEQ multiplex PCR; the TCRdb copy retains only in-frame clones and omits some. The data contain 100,000 to 150,000 clones, 88% of them singletons. Germline V gives CDR1 SQVTM, CDR2 ANQGSEA. The CDR3 sequence is 16 residues long. V was trimmed by 4 bases and J by 4 bases, leaving 19 bases between them. The sample consisted of peripheral blood. The chain recombines TRBV29-1 with TRBJ2-2, with D perhaps matching TRBD2 (5 bases). This receptor was taken from a middle-aged man with acute or convalescent COVID-19. The CDR3 DNA follows: TGCAGCGTTGGTTCTGGGCGGGCCAGAGGCACCGGGGAGCTGTTTTTT. Its translation is CSVGSGRARGTGELFF.